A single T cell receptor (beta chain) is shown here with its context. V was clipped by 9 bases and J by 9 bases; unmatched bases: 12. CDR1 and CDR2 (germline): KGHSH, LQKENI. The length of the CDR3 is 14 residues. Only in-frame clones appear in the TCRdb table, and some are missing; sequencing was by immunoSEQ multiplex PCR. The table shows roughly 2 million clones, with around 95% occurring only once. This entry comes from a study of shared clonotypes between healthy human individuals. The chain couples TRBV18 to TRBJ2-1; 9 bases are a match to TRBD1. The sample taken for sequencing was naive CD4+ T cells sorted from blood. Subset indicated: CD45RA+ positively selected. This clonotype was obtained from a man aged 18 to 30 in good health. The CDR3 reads CASYRDRDFGEQFF. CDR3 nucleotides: TGTGCCAGTTACCGGGACAGGGATTTCGGTGAGCAGTTCTTC.